This record looks at one TCR beta chain sequence and its context. This specimen comes from a study of control samples from healthy donors and cancer patients. The germline V gene has CDR1 SEHNR and CDR2 FQNEAQ (reference sequence). The CDR3 is made up of 14 amino acids. V lost 1 base to trimming and J lost 5 bases, with 10 bases between them. Assay: immunoSEQ multiplex PCR; the TCRdb copy retains only in-frame clones and omits some. The sample lists some 100,000 clones, about 90% occurring once. This chain joins TRBV7-9 and TRBJ2-3, with a tentative D call TRBD2 (5 bases). The sequence was obtained from a man aged 30 to 45 in good health. The sample was blood. The CDR3 DNA reads as TGTGCCAGCAGCTTAGTAGAGGGAGTAGATACGCAGTATTTT. The encoded protein is CASSLVEGVDTQYF.